These T cell receptor beta chains were read from a single sample in a study of T cells after yellow fever vaccination. In TCRdb, the 5' RACE reads were re-called with MiXCR into one record per CDR3 protein. The data show about 550,000 distinct CDR3 sequences, with roughly a fifth seen just once and 14% held by the top ten. Specimen: PBMCs, collected 15 days after the yellow fever booster vaccination. Receptor source: a man younger than 40 who received the YFV17D yellow fever vaccine. Each CDR3 is given with its conserved first and last residue. A D gene is named only where the DNA matches it firmly. Clone size is given for some rows only: seen once, a few or many times, or a class if the clone is expanded.

D gene	V gene	J gene	clone size	CDR3 protein	CDR3 DNA
NA	TRBV7-2	TRBJ1-2	NA	CASSLNSKMGYTF	TGTGCCAGCAGCTTGAACTCGAAGATGGGCTACACCTTC
NA	TRBV12-3/TRBV12-4	TRBJ2-5	few	CASSRDGLSVPSETQYF	TGTGCCAGCTCCAGGGACGGGCTGTCAGTCCCTTCAGAGACCCAGTACTTC
NA	TRBV20-1	TRBJ1-1	NA	CSAQGWTLNTEAFF	TGCAGTGCTCAGGGGTGGACCTTGAACACTGAAGCTTTCTTT
TRBD2	TRBV29-1	TRBJ2-1	few	CSVDRSSGKNEQFF	TGCAGCGTTGACAGGTCTAGCGGGAAGAATGAGCAGTTCTTC
NA	TRBV18	TRBJ2-4	NA	CASSPESVKNIQYF	TGTGCCAGCTCACCGGAGTCTGTCAAAAACATTCAGTACTTC
NA	TRBV10-3	TRBJ2-7	NA	CAISEPTVYEQYF	TGTGCCATCAGTGAGCCGACAGTCTACGAGCAGTACTTC
NA	TRBV20-1	TRBJ2-3	NA	CSLDFADTQYF	TGCAGCCTGGACTTCGCAGATACGCAGTATTTT
TRBD1	TRBV3-1	TRBJ2-1	few	CASSQERTGMIGAYNEQFF	TGTGCCAGCAGCCAAGAGAGGACAGGGATGATCGGTGCCTACAATGAGCAGTTCTTC
TRBD1	TRBV7-2	TRBJ2-7	NA	CASSLPGQAPYEQYF	TGTGCCAGCAGCTTACCGGGACAGGCGCCCTACGAGCAGTACTTC
NA	TRBV12-3/TRBV12-4	TRBJ2-3	NA	CASSPGISYTDTQYF	TGTGCCAGCAGTCCGGGGATCAGCTACACAGATACGCAGTATTTT
TRBD2	TRBV2	TRBJ2-7	NA	CASSIGLAGVREQYF	TGTGCCAGCTCGATAGGACTAGCGGGAGTTCGAGAGCAGTACTTC
NA	TRBV12-3/TRBV12-4	TRBJ2-7	many	CASSLGRAYEQYF	TGCGCCAGCAGCCTTGGTAGGGCTTACGAGCAGTACTTC
TRBD1	TRBV10-1	TRBJ2-1	NA	CASSEPGQGAANEQFF	TGCGCCAGCAGTGAGCCGGGACAGGGGGCGGCAAATGAGCAGTTCTTC
TRBD2	TRBV20-1	TRBJ2-5	many	CSARLRAGGETQYF	TGCAGTGCTAGGTTAAGAGCGGGAGGAGAGACCCAGTACTTC
NA	TRBV6-5	TRBJ2-7	few	CASSYRQVNSYEQYF	TGTGCCAGCAGTTACCGGCAGGTCAACTCCTACGAGCAGTACTTC
NA	TRBV29-1	TRBJ2-1	few	CSVVVPGTGYNEQFF	TGCAGCGTGGTAGTTCCCGGGACGGGTTACAATGAGCAGTTCTTC
NA	TRBV7-2	TRBJ2-1	NA	CASSHGGGEPNEQFF	TGTGCCAGCAGCCATGGAGGGGGGGAACCTAATGAGCAGTTCTTC
TRBD2	TRBV5-1	TRBJ2-5	NA	CASSNPLAGGRETQYF	TGCGCCAGCAGCAATCCACTAGCGGGAGGAAGAGAGACCCAGTACTTC